Below, 20 T cell receptor beta chains from the same sample are listed, as sequenced in a study of regulatory T cells in long-lasting Graves disease. To make TCR beta libraries, researchers used iRepertoire HTBI primers and Arm-PCR of CDR3 regions. MiXCR was run by TCRdb on the multiplex PCR reads, yielding one entry per CDR3 protein. The sample lists roughly 500,000 distinct CDR3 sequences, 9.5% to 15% occurring once. Time point of the sample: newly diagnosed GD, antithyroid drugs for less than 3 months. Generation of the TCR library employed RNA extracted from PBMCs. This sample also appeared in a second study, on T cells in Graves' hyperthyroidism and ophthalmopathy.

The material was peripheral blood mononuclear cells (PBMCs), obtained at new diagnosis, from a patient treated with antithyroid drugs. These receptors originate from a woman in her thirties with Graves disease.

This clonotype was counted between two and nine times. The J gene is TRBJ2-1, the V gene TRBV19; TRBD1 aligns across 7 bases. The V segment lost 4 bases and the J segment 5 bases; nucleotides outside the gene matches: 5. Germline loops: CDR1 LNHDA, CDR2 SQIVND (reference sequence). This CDR3 is built from 14 residues. CDR3 nucleotides: TGTGCCAGTAGTACCAACAGGGGTAACAATGAGCAGTTCTTC. Translated: CASSTNRGNNEQFF. The full variable domain, with the rest looked up from reference TRBV19 and TRBJ2-1, is DGGITQSPKYLFRKEGQNVTLSCEQNLNHDAMYWYRQDPGQGLRLIYYSQIVNDFQKGDIAEGYSVSREKKESFPLTVTSAQKNPTAFYLCASSTNRGNNEQFFGPGTRLTVL.

This clonotype came up many times. This chain joins TRBV20-1 and TRBJ1-5, with 7 nucleotides matching TRBD1. Looked up from germline, CDR1 is DFQATT and CDR2 is SNEGSKA (reference sequence). With 5 bases clipped from V and 0 bases from J, the junction kept 7 bases outside the gene matches. The CDR3 extends over 15 amino acids. The CDR3 reads CSARTGLYSNQPQHF. Written as DNA, the CDR3 is TGCAGTGCTCGGACAGGACTTTATAGCAATCAGCCCCAGCATTTT.

This clonotype came up many times. The V and J genes are TRBV28 and TRBJ2-5, with TRBD2 matching 13 bases. This CDR3 has 15 amino acids. Germline V gene sequence: CDR1 MDHEN, CDR2 SYDVKM. The J segment lost 3 bases and the V segment lost 5 bases, leaving 3 bases of the junction unmatched. The CDR3 coding sequence is TGTGCCAGCAGTAGACTAGCGGGAGGCAAAGAGACCCAGTACTTC. Its translation is CASSRLAGGKETQYF.

This sequence joins TRBV5-1 and TRBJ2-1; D is possibly TRBD2 (5 bases). Germline CDR1 is SGHRS and CDR2 is YFSETQ. The CDR3 covers 14 residues. V was cut by 1 base and J by 5 bases, with 10 bases left in between. CDR3 sequence reads: CASSLISADNEQFF. The CDR3 nucleotides are TGCGCCAGCAGCTTGATATCAGCGGACAATGAGCAGTTCTTC.

This clonotype has at least ten counts. The chain has TRBV20-1 and TRBJ2-7; D might be TRBD1 (6 bases). The CDR3 is 16 amino acids. Trimming stripped 0 bases from V and 2 bases from J, with 17 bases between. CDR1 is DFQATT and CDR2 is SNEGSKA in the germline V gene (reference sequence). CDR3 protein: CSARDIQGTHPYEQYF. The CDR3 DNA sequence: TGCAGTGCTAGAGACATTCAGGGGACGCATCCCTACGAGCAGTACTTC.

This clonotype was seen at least ten times. This sequence joins TRBV28 and TRBJ1-2, with 9 bases fitting TRBD1. Trimming at V came to 6 bases and at J to 8 bases, leaving 10 bases not matched to a gene. The CDR3 loop spans 14 amino acids. Germline V CDR1 and CDR2: MDHEN, SYDVKM. CDR3 bases: TGTGCCAGCAGAATACCCGGGGACAGGGCGGGCTACACCTTC. It is translated as CASRIPGDRAGYTF.

This clonotype has a handful of counts. The CDR3 sequence is CASSPLTTDTQYF. CDR3 sequence (DNA): TGCGCCAGCAGCCCTTTGACCACAGATACGCAGTATTTT. The V gene is TRBV5-1, the J gene TRBJ2-3; D not certain. The CDR3 runs 13 residues. Germline lookup yields CDR1 SGHRS and CDR2 YFSETQ. V gave up 4 bases and J gave up 2 bases, with 8 bases separating them.

The rearrangement joins TRBV11-1 to TRBJ2-2; TRBD2 aligns across 7 bases. This CDR3 is 19 amino acids long. J lost 1 base, V lost 0 bases, and 11 bases had no gene match. Looked up from germline, CDR1 is SGHAT and CDR2 is FQDESV (reference sequence). In DNA, the CDR3 is TGTGCCAGCAGCTTAGCTTTCGCTGGCGGGAGTCGGAACACCGGGGAGCTGTTTTTT. Protein: CASSLAFAGGSRNTGELFF.

This clonotype has only a few counts. The chain joins TRBV24-1 to TRBJ2-2; D perhaps matches TRBD1 (7 bases). Germline V gives CDR1 KGHDR, CDR2 SFDVKD. V lost 4 bases to trimming and J lost 14 bases, with 16 bases between them. The CDR3 totals 13 residues. The CDR3 protein is CATSDPGGGKLFF. The CDR3 region has the DNA TGTGCCACCAGTGACCCAGGAGGGGGCAAACTGTTTTTT.

The genes are TRBV5-1 and TRBJ2-3; TRBD1 matches 9 bases. The trim removed 6 bases at V and 2 bases at J, leaving 7 bases unmatched. The CDR3 runs to 15 residues. Germline assignment: CDR1 SGHRS and CDR2 YFSETQ. This CDR3 reads CASTIDRGVTDTQYF. Written as DNA, the CDR3 is TGCGCCAGCACCATTGACAGGGGGGTCACAGATACGCAGTATTTT.

This clonotype was counted at least ten times. In nucleotides, the CDR3 is TGTGCCAGCAGCCGTTTGGGGGGCGTAAAGGTCTACGAGCAGTACTTC. Protein product: CASSRLGGVKVYEQYF. The chain has TRBV11-1 and TRBJ2-7; possibly TRBD1 or TRBD2 for D (6 bases each). The CDR3 loop spans 16 amino acids. Germline V gene data show CDR1 as SGHAT and CDR2 as FQDESV (reference sequence). V was cut by 5 bases and J by 3 bases, with 20 bases left in between.

The chain is built from TRBV7-9 and TRBJ2-1; 11 bases map to TRBD2. There are 15 residues in the CDR3. CDR1 is SEHNR and CDR2 is FQNEAQ in the germline V gene (reference sequence). J lost 9 bases, V lost 5 bases, and 9 bases had no gene match. The CDR3 DNA sequence: TGTGCCAGCAGCCAAGAGGGTAGCGGGAGGGGTGAGCAGTTCTTC. Translated, it gives CASSQEGSGRGEQFF.

This clonotype has a count of ten or more. The gene calls are TRBV12-3 or TRBV12-4 and TRBJ2-1; TRBD2 agrees at 9 bases. This CDR3 has 15 residues. Trimming cost V 3 bases and J 5 bases; bases outside gene matches: 5. The CDR3 loop reads CASSFGLAGHNEQFF. As DNA, the CDR3 is TGTGCCAGCAGTTTTGGGCTAGCGGGACACAATGAGCAGTTCTTC.

A few counts support this clonotype. The chain uses TRBV6-2 or TRBV6-3 and TRBJ2-2, with D hard to call. CDR3 size: 14 residues. Germline values: CDR1 MNHEY, CDR2 SVGEGT. Trimming cost V 2 bases and J 3 bases, with 7 bases left between them. CDR3 bases: TGTGCCAGCAGTTACGACCGATACACCGGGGAGCTGTTTTTT. Protein: CASSYDRYTGELFF.

Many counts were recorded for this clonotype. The chain couples TRBV27 to TRBJ2-1; TRBD2 matches at 12 bases. Trimming took 5 bases from V and 8 from J; bases not matched to a gene: 7. Germline V gene lookup returns CDR1 MNHEY and CDR2 SMNVEV (reference sequence). CDR3 length: 15 amino acids. As DNA, the CDR3 is TGTGCCAGCAGTCCCCGACTAGCGGGAGAGGATGAGCAGTTCTTC. It specifies CASSPRLAGEDEQFF.

This clonotype was seen ten or more times. The gene calls are TRBV12-3 or TRBV12-4 and TRBJ2-5; no clear D gene. This CDR3 has 15 residues. V was shortened by 6 bases and J by 3 bases, with 17 bases between the two germline ends. The CDR3 loop reads CASRPRNSWKETQYF. The CDR3 DNA reads TGTGCCAGCAGACCTCGGAATAGCTGGAAAGAGACCCAGTACTTC.

J is TRBJ2-5 and V is TRBV6-1, with D tentatively TRBD1 (7 bases). The CDR3 extends over 14 amino acids. V was clipped by 8 bases and J by 4 bases, with 17 bases between them. Germline V CDR1 and CDR2: MNHNS, SASEGT. CDR3 bases: TGTGCCAGCCGAAGACAGGGAGGCTCAGAGACCCAGTACTTC. This encodes CASRRQGGSETQYF.

This clonotype has a count of ten or more. The V call is TRBV2, the J call TRBJ2-7; the D gene is possibly TRBD2 (6 bases). CDR1 and CDR2 from the germline V gene are SNHLY and FYNNEI. V lost 7 bases and J 2 bases, leaving 15 bases between the germline ends. This CDR3 contains 14 residues. Here the CDR3 reads CASNRGIGAYEQYF. CDR3 sequence (DNA): TGTGCCAGCAATCGGGGGATTGGGGCCTACGAGCAGTACTTC.

This chain connects TRBV29-1 to TRBJ2-7; 9 bases align to TRBD2. This CDR3 contains 12 residues. Germline CDR1 and CDR2: SQVTM and ANQGSEA. CDR3 bases: TGCAGGGATCAGACTAGCGGTTACGAGCAGTACTTC. Encoded protein: CRDQTSGYEQYF.

This clonotype was detected ten times or more. The V call is TRBV28, the J call TRBJ2-5; D remains unclear. Germline loops: CDR1 MDHEN, CDR2 SYDVKM. This CDR3 contains 16 residues. Trimming cost V 5 bases and J 1 base, with 17 bases left between them. CDR3 DNA sequence: TGTGCCAGCAGTCCCCTTATTTCCCCGCTCCAAGAGACCCAGTACTTC. Amino acid sequence: CASSPLISPLQETQYF.